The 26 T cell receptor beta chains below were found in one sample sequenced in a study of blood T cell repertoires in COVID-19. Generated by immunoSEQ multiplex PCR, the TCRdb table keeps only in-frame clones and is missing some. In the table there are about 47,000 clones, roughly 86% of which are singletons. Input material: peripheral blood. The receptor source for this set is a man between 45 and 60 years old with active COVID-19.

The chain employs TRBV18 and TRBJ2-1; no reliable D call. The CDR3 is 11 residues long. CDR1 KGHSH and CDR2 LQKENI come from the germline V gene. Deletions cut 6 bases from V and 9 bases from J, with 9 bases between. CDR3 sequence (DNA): TGTGCCAGCTCTCCATCGGGTGAGCAGTTCTTC. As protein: CASSPSGEQFF.

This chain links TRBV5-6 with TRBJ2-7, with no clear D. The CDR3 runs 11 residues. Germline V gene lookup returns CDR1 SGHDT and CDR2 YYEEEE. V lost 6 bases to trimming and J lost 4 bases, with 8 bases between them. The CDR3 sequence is CASMNSYEQYF. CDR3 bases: TGTGCCAGCATGAACAGTTACGAGCAGTACTTC.

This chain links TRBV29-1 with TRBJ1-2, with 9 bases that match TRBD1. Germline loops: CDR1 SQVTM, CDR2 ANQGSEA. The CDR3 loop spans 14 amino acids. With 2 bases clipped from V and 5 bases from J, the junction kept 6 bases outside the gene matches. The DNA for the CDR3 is TGCAGCGTTGAAAGACCAGGGACAGGGTATGGCTACACCTTC. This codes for CSVERPGTGYGYTF.

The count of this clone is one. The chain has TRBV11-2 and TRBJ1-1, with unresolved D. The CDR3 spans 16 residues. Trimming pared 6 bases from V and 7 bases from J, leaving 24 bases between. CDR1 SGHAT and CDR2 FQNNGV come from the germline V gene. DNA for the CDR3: TGTGCCAGCAGTTCAGTATTCCGCGGGCGTGGGAATGAAGCTTTCTTT. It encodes CASSSVFRGRGNEAFF.

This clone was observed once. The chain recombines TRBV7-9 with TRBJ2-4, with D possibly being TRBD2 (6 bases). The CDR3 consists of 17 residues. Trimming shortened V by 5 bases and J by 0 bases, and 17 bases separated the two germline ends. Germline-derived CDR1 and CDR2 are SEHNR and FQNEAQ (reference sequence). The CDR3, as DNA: TGTGCCAGCAGCCAATCGCCTAACGGGAGAGCCAAAAACATTCAGTACTTC. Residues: CASSQSPNGRAKNIQYF.

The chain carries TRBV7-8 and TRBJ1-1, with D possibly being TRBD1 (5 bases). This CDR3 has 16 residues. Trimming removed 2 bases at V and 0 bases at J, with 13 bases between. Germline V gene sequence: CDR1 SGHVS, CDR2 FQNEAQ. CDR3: CASSLLPQGVNTEAFF. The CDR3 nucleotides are TGTGCCAGCAGCTTACTTCCGCAGGGTGTGAACACTGAAGCTTTCTTT.

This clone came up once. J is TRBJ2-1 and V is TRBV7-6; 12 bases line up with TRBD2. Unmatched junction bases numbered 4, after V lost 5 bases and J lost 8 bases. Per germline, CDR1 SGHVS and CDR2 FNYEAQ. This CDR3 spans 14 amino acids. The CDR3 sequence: CASSASGRVYEQFF. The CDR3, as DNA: TGTGCCAGCAGCGCTAGCGGGAGGGTCTATGAGCAGTTCTTC.

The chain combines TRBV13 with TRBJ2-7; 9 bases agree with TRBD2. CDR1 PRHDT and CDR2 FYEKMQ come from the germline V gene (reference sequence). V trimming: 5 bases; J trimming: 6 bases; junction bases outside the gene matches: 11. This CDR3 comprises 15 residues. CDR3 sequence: CASSQWTSVRGEQYF. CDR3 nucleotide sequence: TGTGCCAGCAGCCAATGGACTAGCGTCCGCGGCGAGCAGTACTTC.

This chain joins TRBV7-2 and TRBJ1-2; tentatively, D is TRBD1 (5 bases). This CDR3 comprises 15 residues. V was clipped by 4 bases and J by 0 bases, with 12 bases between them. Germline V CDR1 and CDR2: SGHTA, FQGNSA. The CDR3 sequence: CASSSDPTANYGYTF. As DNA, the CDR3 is TGTGCCAGCAGCTCCGACCCGACAGCTAACTATGGCTACACCTTC. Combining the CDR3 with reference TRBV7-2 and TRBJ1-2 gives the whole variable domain GAGVSQSPSNKVTEKGKDVELRCDPISGHTALYWYRQSLGQGLEFLIYFQGNSAPDKSGLPSDRFSAERTGGSVSTLTIQRTQQEDSAVYLCASSSDPTANYGYTFGSGTRLTVV.

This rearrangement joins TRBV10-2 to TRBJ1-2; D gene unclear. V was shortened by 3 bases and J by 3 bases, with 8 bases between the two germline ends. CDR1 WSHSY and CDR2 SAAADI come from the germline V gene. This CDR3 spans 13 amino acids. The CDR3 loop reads CASSDNTDYGYTF. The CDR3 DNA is TGCGCCAGCAGTGATAACACCGACTATGGCTACACCTTC.

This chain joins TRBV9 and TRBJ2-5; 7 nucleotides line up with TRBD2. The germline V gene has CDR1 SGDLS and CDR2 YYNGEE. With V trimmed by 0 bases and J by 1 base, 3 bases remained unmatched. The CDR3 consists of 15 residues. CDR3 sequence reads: CASSVGLAAQETQYF. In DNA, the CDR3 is TGTGCCAGCAGCGTAGGTCTAGCGGCCCAAGAGACCCAGTACTTC.

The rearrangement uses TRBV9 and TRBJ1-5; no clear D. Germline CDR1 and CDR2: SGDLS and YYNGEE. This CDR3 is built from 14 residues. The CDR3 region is CASGEGLSNQPQHF. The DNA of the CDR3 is TGTGCGAGCGGAGAGGGTTTAAGCAATCAGCCCCAGCATTTT.

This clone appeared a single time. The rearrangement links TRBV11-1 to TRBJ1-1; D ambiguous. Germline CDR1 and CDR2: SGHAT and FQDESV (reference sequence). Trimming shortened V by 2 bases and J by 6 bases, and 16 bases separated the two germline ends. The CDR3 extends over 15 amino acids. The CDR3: CASSLRSGIGAEAFF. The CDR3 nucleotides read TGTGCCAGCAGCTTAAGATCGGGGATTGGGGCTGAAGCTTTCTTT. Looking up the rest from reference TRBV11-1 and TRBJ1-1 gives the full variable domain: EAEVAQSPRYKITEKSQAVAFWCDPISGHATLYWYRQILGQGPELLVQFQDESVVDDSQLPKDRFSAERLKGVDSTLKIQPAELGDSAMYLCASSLRSGIGAEAFFGQGTRLTVV.

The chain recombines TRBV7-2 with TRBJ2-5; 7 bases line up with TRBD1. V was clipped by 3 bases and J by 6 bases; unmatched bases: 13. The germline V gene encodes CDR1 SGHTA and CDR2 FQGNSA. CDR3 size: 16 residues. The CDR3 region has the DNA TGTGCCAGCAGCTTTAACCCGACAGGGTCTAGAAAGACCCAGTACTTC. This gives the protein CASSFNPTGSRKTQYF. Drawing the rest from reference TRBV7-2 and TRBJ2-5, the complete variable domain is GAGVSQSPSNKVTEKGKDVELRCDPISGHTALYWYRQSLGQGLEFLIYFQGNSAPDKSGLPSDRFSAERTGGSVSTLTIQRTQQEDSAVYLCASSFNPTGSRKTQYFGPGTRLLVL.

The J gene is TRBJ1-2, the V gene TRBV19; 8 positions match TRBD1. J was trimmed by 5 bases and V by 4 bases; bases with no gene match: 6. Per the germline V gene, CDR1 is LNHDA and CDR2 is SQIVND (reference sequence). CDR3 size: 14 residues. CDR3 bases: TGTGCCAGTAGTACACCACAGGGGGTGTATGGCTACACCTTC. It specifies CASSTPQGVYGYTF.

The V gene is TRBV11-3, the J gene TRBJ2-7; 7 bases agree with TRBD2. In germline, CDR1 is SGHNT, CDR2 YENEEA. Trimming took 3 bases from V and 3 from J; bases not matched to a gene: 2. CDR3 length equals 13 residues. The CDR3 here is CASSLGLYYEQYF. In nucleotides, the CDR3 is TGTGCCAGCAGCTTGGGACTATACTACGAGCAGTACTTC.

CDR3 residues: CASSYSAVAPYGYTF. The CDR3 DNA follows: TGTGCCAGCAGTTACTCTGCAGTAGCCCCCTATGGCTACACCTTC. The chain recombines TRBV6-2 or TRBV6-3 with TRBJ1-2; D is ambiguous. The V gene lost 0 bases and the J gene lost 4 bases, with 12 bases spanning the gap. This CDR3 spans 15 amino acids. From germline, CDR1 is MNHEY and CDR2 SVGEGT.

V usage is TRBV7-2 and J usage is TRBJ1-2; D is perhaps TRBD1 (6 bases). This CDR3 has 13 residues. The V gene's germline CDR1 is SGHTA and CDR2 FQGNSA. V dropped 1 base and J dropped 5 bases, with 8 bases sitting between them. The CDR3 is CASSLEGVYGYTF. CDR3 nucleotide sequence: TGTGCCAGCAGCTTAGAGGGGGTATATGGCTACACCTTC.

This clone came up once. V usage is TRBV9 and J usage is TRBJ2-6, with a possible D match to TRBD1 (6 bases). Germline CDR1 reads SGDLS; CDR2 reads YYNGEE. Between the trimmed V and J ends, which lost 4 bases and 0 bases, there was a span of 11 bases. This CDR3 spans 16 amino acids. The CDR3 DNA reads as TGTGCCAGCAGCACCGGACAGCACTCTGGGGCCAACGTCCTGACTTTC. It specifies CASSTGQHSGANVLTF.

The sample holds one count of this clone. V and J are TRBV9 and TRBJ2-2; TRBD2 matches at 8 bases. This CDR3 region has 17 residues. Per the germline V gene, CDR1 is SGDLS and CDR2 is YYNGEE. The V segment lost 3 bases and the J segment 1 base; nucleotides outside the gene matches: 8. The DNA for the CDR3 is TGTGCCAGCAGCGCCACTGTCGGGGGGGAGAACACCGGGGAGCTGTTTTTT. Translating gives CASSATVGGENTGELFF.

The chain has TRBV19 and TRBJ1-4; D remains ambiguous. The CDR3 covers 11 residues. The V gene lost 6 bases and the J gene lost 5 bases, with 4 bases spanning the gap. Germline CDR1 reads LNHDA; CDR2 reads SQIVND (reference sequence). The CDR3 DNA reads TGTGCCAGTAGCCTAAATGAAAAACTGTTTTTT. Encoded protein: CASSLNEKLFF. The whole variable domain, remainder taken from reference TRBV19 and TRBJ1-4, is DGGITQSPKYLFRKEGQNVTLSCEQNLNHDAMYWYRQDPGQGLRLIYYSQIVNDFQKGDIAEGYSVSREKKESFPLTVTSAQKNPTAFYLCASSLNEKLFFGSGTQLSVL.

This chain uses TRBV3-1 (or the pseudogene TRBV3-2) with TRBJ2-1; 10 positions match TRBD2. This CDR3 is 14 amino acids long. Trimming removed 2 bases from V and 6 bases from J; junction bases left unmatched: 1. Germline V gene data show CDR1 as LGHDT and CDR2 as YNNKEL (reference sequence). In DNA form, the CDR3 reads TGTGCCAGCAGCCAACTAGCGGGGGCCAATGAGCAGTTCTTC. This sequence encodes CASSQLAGANEQFF.

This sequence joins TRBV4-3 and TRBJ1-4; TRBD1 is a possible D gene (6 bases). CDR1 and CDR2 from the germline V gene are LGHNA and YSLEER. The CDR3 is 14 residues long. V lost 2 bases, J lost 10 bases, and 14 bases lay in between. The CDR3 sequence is CASSQNHRDGKLFF. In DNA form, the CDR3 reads TGCGCCAGCAGCCAAAACCACAGGGACGGAAAACTGTTTTTT.

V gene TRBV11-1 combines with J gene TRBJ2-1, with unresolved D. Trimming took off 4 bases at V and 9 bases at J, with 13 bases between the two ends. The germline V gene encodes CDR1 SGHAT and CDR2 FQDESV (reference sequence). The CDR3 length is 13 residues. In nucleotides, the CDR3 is TGTGCCAGCAGCTCTAAAGCTAGATTTGAGCAGTTCTTC. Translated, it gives CASSSKARFEQFF.

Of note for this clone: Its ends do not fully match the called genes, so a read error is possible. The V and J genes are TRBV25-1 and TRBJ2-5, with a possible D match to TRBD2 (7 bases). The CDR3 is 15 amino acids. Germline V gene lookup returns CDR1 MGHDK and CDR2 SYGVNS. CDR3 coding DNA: TGTGCCAGCAGAGAATGGGGGGGGCCTCAAGAGACCCAGTACTTC. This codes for CASREWGGPQETQYF.

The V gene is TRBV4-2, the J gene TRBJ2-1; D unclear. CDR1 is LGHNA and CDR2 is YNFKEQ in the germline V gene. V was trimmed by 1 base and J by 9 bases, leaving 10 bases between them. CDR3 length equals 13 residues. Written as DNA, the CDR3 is TGTGCCAGCAGCCAAGGCAGCGTCGGTGAGCAGTTCTTC. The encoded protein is CASSQGSVGEQFF.